This T cell receptor beta chain was recorded in a study of cytomegalovirus exposure and HLA in healthy donors. Background on the study: A later analysis reported the 120 or so validation repertoires used the same platform as the approximately 650 first-cohort repertoires.

V shed 8 bases and J 3 bases; nucleotides not matched to a gene: 14. Germline CDR1 SGHTA, CDR2 FQGNSA. The CDR3 runs to 18 residues. The data were produced by immunoSEQ multiplex PCR, yet TCRdb's version contains in-frame clones alone and is incomplete. The sample has 65,000 to 90,000 clones, 70% to 90% seen once. Study-wide results and caveats: While the bulk of TCR sequences proved rare, some public TCRs turned up in many donors. One later analysis, an examination of the 120 validation repertoires, found that first-cohort TCR clusters tended to co-occur in them. In vitro experiments confirmed that three CMV-associated chains were specific for CMV antigens.

Comment on this clone: Its antigen is still unknown.

The source is a woman aged 18-35 years in good health and CMV-seropositive. This chain links TRBV7-2 with TRBJ2-1, with 12 positions matching TRBD2. Sequences were obtained from PBMCs. The CDR3, as DNA: TGTGCCAGCCCCCTGGGGCCTAGCGGGGGGGTGGGCTACAATGAGCAGTTCTTC. It encodes CASPLGPSGGVGYNEQFF.